This record looks at one T cell receptor beta chain sequence and its context. The antigen remains undetermined. The sample originates from a study of shared clonotypes between healthy human individuals. The CDR3 has 12 amino acids. The ends were cut back, 8 bases at V and 3 bases at J, with 8 bases in the middle. CDR1 and CDR2 (germline): MDHEN, SYDVKM. The study's findings and limits: Non-shared clonotypes showed lower generation probabilities than clonotypes common to all four donors. Among a few donors, approximately 5% of naive CD4 clonotypes were found in common.

Using immunoSEQ multiplex PCR, the repertoire was profiled, and TCRdb retains in-frame clones only, with some absent. The profile shows fewer than 850,000 clones, roughly 78% of them singletons. Sequencing was carried out using memory CD4+ T cells sorted from blood. The subset was: CD45RA-negative fraction. This clonotype was obtained from a woman aged 25-40 years in good health. The rearrangement links TRBV28 to TRBJ1-5; D remains unclear. CDR3 in amino acids: CASGVTNQPQHF. The CDR3 coding sequence is TGTGCCAGCGGAGTGACCAATCAGCCCCAGCATTTT. The whole variable domain, filled in from reference TRBV28 and TRBJ1-5, reads DVKVTQSSRYLVKRTGEKVFLECVQDMDHENMFWYRQDPGLGLRLIYFSYDVKMKEKGDIPEGYSVSREKKERFSLILESASTNQTSMYLCASGVTNQPQHFGDGTRLSIL.